This T cell receptor (beta chain) was observed in a study of blood T cell repertoires in COVID-19. Study in general: Sites in the United States, Italy and Spain provided acute and convalescent COVID-19 samples. T cells, B-cell-depleted T cells, or PBMCs provided the cDNA or gDNA that served as material.

In the original workflow: Amplifying reference gene primers gave estimates of nucleated cell counts. Repertoires were generated with immunoSEQ multiplex PCR, while TCRdb's copy carries only in-frame clones and drops some. V, J and clone size derive from that table, while D and trimming were established from the DNA sequence. The repertoire holds about 110,000 clones, 60% to 80% seen once, with roughly 0.86% in the top ten. The CDR3 sequence is 14 residues long. Germline V gives CDR1 MNHEY, CDR2 SVGAGI. V was clipped by 6 bases and J by 4 bases; unmatched bases: 6. This receptor was obtained from a human donor with acute or convalescent COVID-19. The donor label of this sample is uncertain. This chain links TRBV6-5 with TRBJ2-3, with 8 bases matching TRBD2. Sequencing was performed on peripheral blood. This CDR3 reads CASRKNGRADTQYF. DNA of the CDR3: TGTGCCAGCAGAAAAAACGGGAGGGCAGATACGCAGTATTTT.